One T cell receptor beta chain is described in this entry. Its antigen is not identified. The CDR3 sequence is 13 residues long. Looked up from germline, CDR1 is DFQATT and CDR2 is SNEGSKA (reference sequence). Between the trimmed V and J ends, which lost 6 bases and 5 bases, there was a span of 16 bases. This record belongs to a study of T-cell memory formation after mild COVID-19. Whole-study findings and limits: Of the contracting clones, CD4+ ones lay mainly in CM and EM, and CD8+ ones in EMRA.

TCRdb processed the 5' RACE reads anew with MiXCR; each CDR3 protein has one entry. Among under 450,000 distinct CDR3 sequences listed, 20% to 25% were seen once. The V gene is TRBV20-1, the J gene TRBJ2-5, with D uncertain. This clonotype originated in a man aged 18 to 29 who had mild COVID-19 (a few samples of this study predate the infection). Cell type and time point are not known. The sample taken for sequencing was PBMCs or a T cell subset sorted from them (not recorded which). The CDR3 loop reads CSAAVRLRETQYF. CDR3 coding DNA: TGCAGTGCCGCGGTCCGCCTACGGGAGACCCAGTACTTC.